Each of the 10 T cell receptor beta chains below was sequenced from the same sample in a study of blood T cell repertoires in COVID-19 (dated by TCRdb to about 2020). The method was the immunoSEQ multiplex PCR assay. The source is immuneACCESS, and TCRdb retained only in-frame sequences with V and J called. Part of the clones is not carried over; for the studies checked, unresolved V genes explain less than half of this, and the remainder is unexplained. For this sample there are roughly 75,000 clones; roughly nine tenths appear just once. The top ten clonotypes cover about a sixth of the sample. Sequencing was performed on peripheral blood. These receptors originate from a man older than 75 in a cohort sampled during active COVID-19.

The DNA for the CDR3 is TGTGCCAGCAGCTTGGCCGGGCGACAGGCCTATGGCTACACCTTC. This codes for CASSLAGRQAYGYTF. The chain combines TRBV5-4 with TRBJ1-2, with D tentatively TRBD1 (6 bases). The CDR3 consists of 15 residues. Per germline, CDR1 SGHNT and CDR2 YYREEE (reference sequence). V lost 0 bases, J lost 4 bases, and 13 bases lay in between.

This clone was observed a single time. This chain links TRBV19 with TRBJ1-3; no reliable D call. Trimming pared 5 bases from V and 6 bases from J, leaving 8 bases between. The CDR3 sequence is 12 residues long. CDR1 is LNHDA and CDR2 is SQIVND in the germline V gene (reference sequence). CDR3 protein: CASSQQQNTIYF. The CDR3 nucleotides read TGTGCCAGTAGTCAACAGCAAAACACCATATATTTT.

V and J are TRBV5-4 and TRBJ2-3; maybe TRBD1 (5 bases). The CDR3 loop spans 14 amino acids. The V gene lost 4 bases and the J gene lost 7 bases, with 16 bases spanning the gap. Per the germline V gene, CDR1 is SGHNT and CDR2 is YYREEE (reference sequence). The CDR3 DNA follows: TGTGCCAGCAGCCAAACTCTGACAGATAATACGCAGTATTTT. Translation gives CASSQTLTDNTQYF.

The CDR3 nucleotides are TGTGCCAGCAGTCGTGAGCTAAATCAGCCCCAGCATTTT. Protein: CASSRELNQPQHF. This rearrangement joins TRBV6-4 to TRBJ1-5; no clear D. The V end lost 5 bases, the J end lost 4 bases, and 9 bases lay between the germline ends. Germline V gene data show CDR1 as MRHNA and CDR2 as SNTAGT. The CDR3 contains 13 residues.

This chain links TRBV7-2 with TRBJ2-7; D gene ambiguous. Deletions cut 2 bases from V and 4 bases from J, with 6 bases between. CDR1 SGHTA and CDR2 FQGNSA come from the germline V gene. The CDR3 totals 12 residues. Here the CDR3 reads CASSLTDYEQYF. The CDR3, as DNA: TGTGCCAGCAGCTTAACAGATTACGAGCAGTACTTC.

This clone was found a few times. V and J are TRBV19 and TRBJ1-3, with a weak D call TRBD1 (5 bases). Deletions cut 3 bases from V and 1 base from J, with 13 bases between. The CDR3 contains 16 residues. CDR1 and CDR2 (germline): LNHDA, SQIVND (reference sequence). The CDR3 DNA is TGTGCCAGTAGTATCTTCGGCAGGGTATCTGGAAACACCATATATTTT. Translated, it gives CASSIFGRVSGNTIYF.

DNA of the CDR3: TGTGCCAGCAGATCGACAGGGGACTATGGCTACACCTTC. It codes for CASRSTGDYGYTF. V and J are TRBV6-5 and TRBJ1-2; 8 nucleotides align to TRBD1. After removal of 6 bases from V and 3 bases from J, the junction contained 3 bases not matched to a gene. Germline V lookup: CDR1 MNHEY, CDR2 SVGAGI. CDR3 size: 13 residues.

V is TRBV28 and J is TRBJ2-4, with a weak D call TRBD2 (7 bases). The CDR3 is 18 amino acids. The germline CDR1 and CDR2 sequences are MDHEN and SYDVKM. The V end lost 3 bases, the J end lost 2 bases, and 20 bases lay between the germline ends. The CDR3 DNA reads TGTGCCAGCAGTTTTGGGGGGGTCTGGGGGGCCCCCAAAAACATTCAGTACTTC. Translation: CASSFGGVWGAPKNIQYF. The whole variable domain, remainder taken from reference TRBV28 and TRBJ2-4, is DVKVTQSSRYLVKRTGEKVFLECVQDMDHENMFWYRQDPGLGLRLIYFSYDVKMKEKGDIPEGYSVSREKKERFSLILESASTNQTSMYLCASSFGGVWGAPKNIQYFGAGTRLSVL.

This sequence joins TRBV4-3 and TRBJ2-7; TRBD1 matches 11 bases. J was trimmed by 0 bases and V by 2 bases; bases with no gene match: 6. The CDR3 is 17 amino acids. From germline, CDR1 is LGHNA and CDR2 YSLEER. Here the CDR3 DNA reads TGCGCCAGCAGCCAATTTCGGACAGGGGGCGTCTCCTACGAGCAGTACTTC. Residues: CASSQFRTGGVSYEQYF.

The chain joins TRBV11-2 to TRBJ1-3; 8 nucleotides match TRBD1. V shed 1 base and J 3 bases; nucleotides not matched to a gene: 5. Germline V CDR1 and CDR2: SGHAT, FQNNGV. CDR3 size: 16 residues. CDR3 coding DNA: TGTGCCAGCAGCTTAGCCGGGACAGGTCATGGAAACACCATATATTTT. As protein: CASSLAGTGHGNTIYF.